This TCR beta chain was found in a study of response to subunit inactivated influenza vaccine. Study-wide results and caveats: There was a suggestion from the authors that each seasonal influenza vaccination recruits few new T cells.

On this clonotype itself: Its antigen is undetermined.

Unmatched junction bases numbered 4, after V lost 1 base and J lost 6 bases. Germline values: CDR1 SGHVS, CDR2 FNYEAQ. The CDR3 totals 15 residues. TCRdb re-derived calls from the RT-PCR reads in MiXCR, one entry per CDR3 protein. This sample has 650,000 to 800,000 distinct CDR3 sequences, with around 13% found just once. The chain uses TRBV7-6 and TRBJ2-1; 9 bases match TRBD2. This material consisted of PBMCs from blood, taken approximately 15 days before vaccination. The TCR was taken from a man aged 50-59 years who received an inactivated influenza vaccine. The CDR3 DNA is TGTGCCAGCAGCTTAGTGCGGGAGGGCCTCAATGAGCAGTTCTTC. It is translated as CASSLVREGLNEQFF.